Sequencing of this T cell receptor (beta chain) was carried out in a study of blood T cell repertoires in COVID-19. Turning to the study itself: Samples taken during acute and convalescent COVID-19 were collected in the United States, Italy and Spain. From T cells, B-cell-depleted T cells, or PBMCs came the material, which was cDNA or gDNA.

Original methodology: Reference gene primer amplification gave estimated nucleated cell counts. TCRdb's copy holds only in-frame clones and misses some; the assay was immunoSEQ multiplex PCR. That table gives V, J and clone size, and the DNA gave D and trimming. The profile shows about 210,000 clones, 80% to 85% of them singletons. Assignments of participants to cohorts depended upon their own reported clinical history. The ends were cut back, 3 bases at V and 1 base at J, with 9 bases in the middle. Germline CDR1 is LNHDA and CDR2 is SQIVND (reference sequence). This CDR3 is built from 14 residues. This clone was recorded only once.

The chain joins TRBV19 to TRBJ1-2; a weak D match, TRBD1 (6 bases). Input material: PBMCs or T cells enriched from blood (not recorded which). The clonotype was recovered from a woman between 45 and 65 years old with acute COVID-19. CDR3 residues: CASSMTGVNYGYTF. CDR3 bases: TGTGCCAGTAGTATGACAGGAGTTAACTATGGCTACACCTTC. Full variable domain (remainder filled in from reference TRBV19 and TRBJ1-2): DGGITQSPKYLFRKEGQNVTLSCEQNLNHDAMYWYRQDPGQGLRLIYYSQIVNDFQKGDIAEGYSVSREKKESFPLTVTSAQKNPTAFYLCASSMTGVNYGYTFGSGTRLTVV.